This record concerns one T cell receptor (beta chain) sequence. The antigen is unknown. One end of the junction is discordant with germline, which a read error may explain. Patients were excluded because of uncontrolled infection, other autoimmune disease, pregnancy or lactation. Diagnosing involved the use of clinical symptoms, serum thyroxine and TRAb, thyroid ultrasound and orbital computed tomography. The sample belongs to a study of T cells in Graves' hyperthyroidism and ophthalmopathy. At the level of the study: Peripheral blood specimens were obtained at initial diagnosis, prior to any treatment. General observations from the study: Blood held most thyroid clonotypes expanded above 0.001 frequency.

CDR3 length: 13 amino acids. The germline V gene has CDR1 LNHDA and CDR2 SQIVND (reference sequence). Regions amplified from RNA transcripts were the TCR beta CDR3 regions. First-round RT-PCR targeting the TCR CDR3 was performed with the HTBI primer set. One entry per CDR3 protein results from TCRdb running MiXCR on the multiplex PCR reads. The table has 25,000 to 30,000 distinct CDR3 sequences, around 40% seen once; the top ten hold around a tenth. V and J are TRBV19 and TRBJ2-7; maybe TRBD2 (6 bases). Sequences were obtained from blood. This receptor was identified in a woman in her thirties with Graves' hyperthyroidism. CDR3 DNA sequence: TGTGCCAGTTGTAAGGAGGGCTACTACGAGCACTACTTC. Encoded protein: CASCKEGYYEHYF.